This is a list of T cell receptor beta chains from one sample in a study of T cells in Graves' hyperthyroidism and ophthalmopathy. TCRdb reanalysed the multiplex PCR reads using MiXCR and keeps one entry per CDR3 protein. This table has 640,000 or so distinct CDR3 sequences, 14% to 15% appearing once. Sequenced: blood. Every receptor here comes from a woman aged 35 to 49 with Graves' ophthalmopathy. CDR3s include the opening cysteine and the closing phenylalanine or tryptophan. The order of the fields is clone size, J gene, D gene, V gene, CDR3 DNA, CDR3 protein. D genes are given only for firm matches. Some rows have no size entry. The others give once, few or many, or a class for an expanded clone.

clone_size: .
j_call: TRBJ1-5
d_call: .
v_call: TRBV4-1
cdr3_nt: TGCGCCAGCAGCCAAGACTACCCCTTTTCTAATCAGCCCCAGCATTTT
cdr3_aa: CASSQDYPFSNQPQHF

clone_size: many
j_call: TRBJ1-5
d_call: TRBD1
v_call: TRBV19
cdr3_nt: TGTGCCAGTAGTATTCTGGGACAGGGCGATAATCAGCCCCAGCATTTT
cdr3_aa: CASSILGQGDNQPQHF

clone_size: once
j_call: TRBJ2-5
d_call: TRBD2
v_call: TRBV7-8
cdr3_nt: TGTGCCAGCAGCCTGAGCGGGACGTCAGAGACCCAGTACTTC
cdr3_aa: CASSLSGTSETQYF

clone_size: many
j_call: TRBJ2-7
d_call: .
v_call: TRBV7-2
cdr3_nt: TGTGCCAGCAGCACGAACAGGGTTCCCGCCTACGAGCAGTACTTC
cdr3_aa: CASSTNRVPAYEQYF

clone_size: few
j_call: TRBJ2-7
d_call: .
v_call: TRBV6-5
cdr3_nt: TGTGCCAGCAGTTACTCGAAGGGGGTCGCGCGGTACGAGCAGTACTTC
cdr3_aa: CASSYSKGVARYEQYF

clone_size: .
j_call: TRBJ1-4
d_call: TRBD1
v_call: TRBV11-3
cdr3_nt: TGTGCCAGCAGCGACGACAGGGGGAGTAACGAAAAACTGTTTTTT
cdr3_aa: CASSDDRGSNEKLFF

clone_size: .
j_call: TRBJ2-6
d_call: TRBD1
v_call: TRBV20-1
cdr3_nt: TGCAGCCGGGGGACAGGGGTGTCTGGGGCCAACGTCCTGACTTTC
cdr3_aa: CSRGTGVSGANVLTF

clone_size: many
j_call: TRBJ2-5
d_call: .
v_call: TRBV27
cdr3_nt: TGTGCCAGCAGTAGGTCTGACCAAGAGACCCAGTACTTC
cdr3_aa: CASSRSDQETQYF

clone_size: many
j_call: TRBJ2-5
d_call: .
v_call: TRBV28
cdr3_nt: TGTGCCAGCAGCCTACGGGGTGTGGGAGAGACCCAGTACTTC
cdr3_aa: CASSLRGVGETQYF

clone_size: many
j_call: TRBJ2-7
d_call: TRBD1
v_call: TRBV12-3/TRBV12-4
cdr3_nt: TGTGCCAGCAGCCACAGCACAGGGGCCTACTCCTACGAGCAGTACTTC
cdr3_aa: CASSHSTGAYSYEQYF

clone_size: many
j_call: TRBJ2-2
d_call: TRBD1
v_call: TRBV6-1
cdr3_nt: TGTGCCAGCAGGGCCGGGACAGGGGACACCGGGGAGCTGTTTTTT
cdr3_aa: CASRAGTGDTGELFF

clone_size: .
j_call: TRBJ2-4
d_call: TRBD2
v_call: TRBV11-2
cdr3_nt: TGTGCCAGCAGCTTAGGAACTAGCGGGGGGAGGGCCAAAAACATTCAGTACTTC
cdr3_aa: CASSLGTSGGRAKNIQYF

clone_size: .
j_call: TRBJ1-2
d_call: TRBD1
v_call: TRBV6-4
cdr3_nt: TGCGCCAGCAGTCCCGGGACAGACTACTATGTCTACACCTTC
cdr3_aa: CASSPGTDYYVYTF

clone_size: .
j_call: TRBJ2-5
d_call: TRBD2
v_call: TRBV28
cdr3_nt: TGTGCCAGCAGCCCTGGAGAAGGACTAGCGGGAGAAGAGACCCAGTACTTC
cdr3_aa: CASSPGEGLAGEETQYF

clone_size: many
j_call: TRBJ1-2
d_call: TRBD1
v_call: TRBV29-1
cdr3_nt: TGCAGCGTTGCCGGGACAGAGAGCTATGGCTACACCTTC
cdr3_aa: CSVAGTESYGYTF

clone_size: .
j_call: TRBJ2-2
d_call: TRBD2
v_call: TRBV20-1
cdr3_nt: TGCAGTGCTCCTAAAGCGGGACGGAACACCGGGGAGCTGTTTTTT
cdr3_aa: CSAPKAGRNTGELFF

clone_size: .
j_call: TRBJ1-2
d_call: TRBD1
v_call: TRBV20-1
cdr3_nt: TGCAGTGCTTTGGACAGGTTGGATGCGGGACCTGGTGGCTACACCTTC
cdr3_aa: CSALDRLDAGPGGYTF

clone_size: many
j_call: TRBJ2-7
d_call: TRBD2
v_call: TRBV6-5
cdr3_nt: TGTGCCAGCAAAGCACTAGCGGGGGGACGCTACGAGCAGTACTTC
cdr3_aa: CASKALAGGRYEQYF

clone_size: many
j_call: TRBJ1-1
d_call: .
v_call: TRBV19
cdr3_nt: TGTGCCAGTAGTCTCCGATACCCACAGAACACTGAAGCTTTCTTT
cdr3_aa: CASSLRYPQNTEAFF

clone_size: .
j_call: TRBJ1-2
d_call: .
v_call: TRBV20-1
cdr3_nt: TGCAGTGCCAACCCTATAGCCTTACAGGCTCAGTCGAACTATGGCTACACCTTC
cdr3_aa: CSANPIALQAQSNYGYTF

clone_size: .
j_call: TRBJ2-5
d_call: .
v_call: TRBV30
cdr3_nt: TGTGCCTGGAGTGTGGGGACCCAAGAGACCCAGTACTTC
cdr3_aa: CAWSVGTQETQYF

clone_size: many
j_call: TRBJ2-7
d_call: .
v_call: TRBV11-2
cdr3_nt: TGTGCCAGCAGCCTCCGGGATCACGAGCAGTACTTC
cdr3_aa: CASSLRDHEQYF

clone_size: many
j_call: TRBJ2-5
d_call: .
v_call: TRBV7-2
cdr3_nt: TGTGCCAGCAGCTTAGATTGGCGAGGTGGTGTAAACTTC
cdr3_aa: CASSLDWRGGVNF

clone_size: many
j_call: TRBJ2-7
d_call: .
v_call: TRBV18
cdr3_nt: TGTGCCAGCTCACCCCGACAGGTCCCCTACGAGCAGTACTTC
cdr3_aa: CASSPRQVPYEQYF

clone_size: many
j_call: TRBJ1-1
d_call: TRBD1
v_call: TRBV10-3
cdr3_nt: TGTGCCATCAAGAGCCGGGACAGTGGGAACACTGAAGCTTTCTTT
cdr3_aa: CAIKSRDSGNTEAFF

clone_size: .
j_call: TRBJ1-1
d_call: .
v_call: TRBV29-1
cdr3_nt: TGCAGCGTAGGACGAGGAAACACTGAAGCTTTCTTT
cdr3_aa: CSVGRGNTEAFF

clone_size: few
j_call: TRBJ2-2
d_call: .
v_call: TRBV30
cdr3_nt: TGTGCCTGGAGGTGGGGAACCGGGGAGCTGTTTTTT
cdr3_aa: CAWRWGTGELFF

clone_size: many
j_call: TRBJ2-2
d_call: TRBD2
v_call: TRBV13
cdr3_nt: TGTGCCAGCAGCCCATGGACTAGCGGGAACCCCGGGGAGCTGTTTTTT
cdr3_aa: CASSPWTSGNPGELFF

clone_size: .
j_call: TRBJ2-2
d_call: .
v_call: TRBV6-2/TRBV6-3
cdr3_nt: TGTGCCAGCAGTTACCCGGACGTCCGGGAGCTGTTTTTT
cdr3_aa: CASSYPDVRELFF

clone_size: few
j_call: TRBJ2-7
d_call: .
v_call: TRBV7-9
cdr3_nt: TGTGCCAGCAGCCAGGGACACGGAAGGCAGTACTTC
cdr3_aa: CASSQGHGRQYF

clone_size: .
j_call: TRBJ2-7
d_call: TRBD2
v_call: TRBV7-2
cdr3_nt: TGTGCCAGCAGCTATAGTGCGGGACTAGCGGGAGGGGTAGGTTACGAGCAGTACTTC
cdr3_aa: CASSYSAGLAGGVGYEQYF

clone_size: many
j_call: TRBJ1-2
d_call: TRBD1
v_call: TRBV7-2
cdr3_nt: TGTGCCAGCAGCTTTGGCCAGGGGGCGGTTTCTGGCTACACCTTC
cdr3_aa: CASSFGQGAVSGYTF

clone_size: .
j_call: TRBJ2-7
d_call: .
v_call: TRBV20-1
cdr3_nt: TGTAGTGCTAGAGATCGGCAGGGGTCTACCTACGAGCAGTACTTC
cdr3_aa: CSARDRQGSTYEQYF

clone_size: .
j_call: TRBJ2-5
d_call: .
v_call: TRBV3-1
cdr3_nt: TGTGCCAGCAGCCACAACGCTGGCAACCAAGAGACCCAGTACTTC
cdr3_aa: CASSHNAGNQETQYF

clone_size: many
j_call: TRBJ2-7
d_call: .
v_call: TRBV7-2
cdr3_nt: TGTGCCAGCAGCTTAGTTACAACCTCCTACGAGCAGTACTTC
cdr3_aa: CASSLVTTSYEQYF

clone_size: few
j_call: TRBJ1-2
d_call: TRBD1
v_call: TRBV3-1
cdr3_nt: TGTGCCAGCAGCCCCTACTTGGCGCCGGGACAGACTAACTATGGCTACACCTTC
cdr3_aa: CASSPYLAPGQTNYGYTF

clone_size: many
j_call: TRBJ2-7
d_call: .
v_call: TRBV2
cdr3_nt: TGTGCCAGCAGTGAAGGGAGGGTCTCCTACGAGCAGTACTTC
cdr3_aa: CASSEGRVSYEQYF

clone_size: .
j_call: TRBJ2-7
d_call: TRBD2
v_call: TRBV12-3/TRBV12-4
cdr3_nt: TGTGCCAGCAGTATGGGGGAGGGCATCTACGAGCAGTACTTC
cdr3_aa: CASSMGEGIYEQYF

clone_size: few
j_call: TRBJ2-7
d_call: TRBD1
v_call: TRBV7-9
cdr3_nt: TGTGCCAGCAGCTTAGTCGGGACCGGGACAGGGAACTACGAGCAGTACTTC
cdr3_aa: CASSLVGTGTGNYEQYF

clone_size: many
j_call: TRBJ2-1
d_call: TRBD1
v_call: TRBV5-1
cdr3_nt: TGCGCCAGCAGCGTTACAGGGGGGACCTACAATGAGCAGTTCTTC
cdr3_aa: CASSVTGGTYNEQFF

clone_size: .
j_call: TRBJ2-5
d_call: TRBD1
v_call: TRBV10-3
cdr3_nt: TGTGCCACCGGACAGGGTTTGGCCCAAGAGACCCAGTACTTC
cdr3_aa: CATGQGLAQETQYF

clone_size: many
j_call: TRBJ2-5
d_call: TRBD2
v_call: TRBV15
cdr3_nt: TGTGCCACCAGCAGAGATCTCCCCTCTTTGCTAGCGGGGAATCAAGAGACCCAGTACTTC
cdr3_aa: CATSRDLPSLLAGNQETQYF

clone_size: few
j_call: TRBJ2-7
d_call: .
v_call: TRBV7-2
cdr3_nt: TGTGCCAGCAGCTTATCGACCCCGGTAGCGAGCTACGAGCAGTACTTC
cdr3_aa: CASSLSTPVASYEQYF

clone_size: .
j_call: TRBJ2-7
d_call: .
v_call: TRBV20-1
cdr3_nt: TGCAGTGCTACCCGGGGTGTCGCGAGCTCCTACGAGCAGTACTTC
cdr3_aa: CSATRGVASSYEQYF

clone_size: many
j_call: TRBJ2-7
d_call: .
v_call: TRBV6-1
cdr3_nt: TGTGCCAGCAGAGCAGACACGGGGGCCCCGCAGTACTTC
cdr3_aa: CASRADTGAPQYF

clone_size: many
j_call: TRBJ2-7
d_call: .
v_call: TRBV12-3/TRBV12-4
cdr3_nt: TGTGCCAGCAGTTTCCTAGGAACCCACGAGCAGTACTTC
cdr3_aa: CASSFLGTHEQYF

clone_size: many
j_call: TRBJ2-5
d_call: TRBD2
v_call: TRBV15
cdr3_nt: TGTGCCACCAGCACCGGACTAGCCCAAGAGACCCAGTACTTC
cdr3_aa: CATSTGLAQETQYF

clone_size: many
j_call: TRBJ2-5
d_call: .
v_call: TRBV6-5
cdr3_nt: TGTGCCAGCAGTTACTCGCCGGGTAGGGAGACCCAGTACTTC
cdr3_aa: CASSYSPGRETQYF

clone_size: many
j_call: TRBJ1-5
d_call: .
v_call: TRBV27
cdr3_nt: TGTGCCAGCAGTAGGGTTTGGGGGCTTTTCAGCAATCAGCCCCAGCATTTT
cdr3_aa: CASSRVWGLFSNQPQHF

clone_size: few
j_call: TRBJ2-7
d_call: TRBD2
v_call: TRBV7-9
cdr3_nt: TGTGCCAGCGGGACTAGCGATTACTACGAGCAGTACTTC
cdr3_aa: CASGTSDYYEQYF

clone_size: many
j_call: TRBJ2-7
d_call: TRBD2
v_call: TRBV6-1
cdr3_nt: TGTGCCAGCAGTAGTAGCGGGTACGACGAGCAGTACTTC
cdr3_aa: CASSSSGYDEQYF

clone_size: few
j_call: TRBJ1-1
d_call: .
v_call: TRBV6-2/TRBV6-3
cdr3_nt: TGTGCCAGCAGTTACCTACGCGGACGCACTGAAGCTTTCTTT
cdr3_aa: CASSYLRGRTEAFF